This T cell receptor (beta chain) is from a study of PD-L1 blockade in urothelial cancer. Germline loops: CDR1 SNHLY, CDR2 FYNNEI. V was clipped by 4 bases and J by 4 bases; unmatched bases: 7. The CDR3 has 18 amino acids. Time point indicated: peripheral blood 6 weeks after treatment start. Assay used: immunoSEQ multiplex PCR; TCRdb lists only in-frame clones, some missing. In the table there are around 30,000 clones, around 84% of which are singletons. The TCR was taken from a man between 65 and 80 years old with urothelial cancer. The chain is built from TRBV2 and TRBJ2-2; TRBD2 agrees at 15 bases. The source was PBMCs, collected around atezolizumab (anti-PD-L1) treatment. The CDR3 loop is CASSAGLAGGRGTGELFF. CDR3 bases: TGTGCCAGCAGTGCGGGACTAGCGGGGGGTCGTGGCACCGGGGAGCTGTTTTTT.